These 18 T cell receptor beta chains were sequenced from one sample in a study of T cells in Graves' hyperthyroidism and ophthalmopathy. Researchers amplified the TCR beta CDR3 regions from RNA transcripts. During a first-round RT-PCR of the TCR CDR3, the HTBI primer set was used. TCRdb recomputed calls from the multiplex PCR reads with MiXCR, one row per CDR3 protein. The sample consists of over 550,000 distinct CDR3 sequences, approximately 16% of them appearing once. The specimen sequenced was blood. These receptors were collected from a woman in her late teens or twenties with Graves' hyperthyroidism.

This clonotype was counted ten times or more. The chain has TRBV11-2 and TRBJ2-5; 11 bases match TRBD2. This CDR3 spans 12 amino acids. CDR1 SGHAT and CDR2 FQNNGV come from the germline V gene. Trimming took 5 bases from V and 13 from J; bases not matched to a gene: 6. The CDR3, as DNA: TGTGCCAGCAGCCCGGGACTAGCGGTGGGGTACTTC. Its translation: CASSPGLAVGYF.

This chain joins TRBV7-2 and TRBJ1-3; D possibly corresponds to TRBD1 (6 bases). The length of the CDR3 is 15 residues. Trimming removed 2 bases at V and 3 bases at J, with 11 bases between. Germline CDR1 reads SGHTA; CDR2 reads FQGNSA. The CDR3 spells CASSLFTGFGNTIYF. CDR3 coding DNA: TGTGCCAGCAGCTTATTTACAGGGTTTGGAAACACCATATATTTT.

The V gene is TRBV7-9, the J gene TRBJ1-5, with D possibly being TRBD1 (6 bases). The ends were cut back, 6 bases at V and 2 bases at J, with 14 bases in the middle. The CDR3 is 15 amino acids. CDR1 and CDR2 (germline): SEHNR, FQNEAQ (reference sequence). CDR3 DNA sequence: TGTGCCAGCAGGATGGGAGGGGGGGGCAATCAGCCCCAGCATTTT. This gives the protein CASRMGGGGNQPQHF.

This sequence joins TRBV27 and TRBJ1-4; no clear D. With 2 bases removed from V and 5 bases from J, the gap between germline ends came to 6 bases. In germline, CDR1 is MNHEY, CDR2 SMNVEV (reference sequence). There are 13 residues in the CDR3. The CDR3 nucleotides read TGTGCCAGCAGTTTAACAGTAAATGAAAAACTGTTTTTT. It is translated as CASSLTVNEKLFF.

This clonotype was found a few times. The genes are TRBV15 and TRBJ1-5, with D possibly TRBD1 on 6 matching bases. Germline-derived CDR1 and CDR2 are LNHNV and YYDKDF (reference sequence). V was cut by 1 base and J by 5 bases, with 12 bases left in between. The CDR3 sequence is 15 residues long. The CDR3 sequence is CATSRGGGRYQPQHF. The CDR3 nucleotides read TGTGCCACCAGCAGAGGTGGGGGCAGGTATCAGCCCCAGCATTTT.

V and J are TRBV20-1 and TRBJ1-1, with D possibly TRBD1 on 5 matching bases. Between the trimmed V and J ends, which lost 5 bases and 3 bases, there was a span of 13 bases. Germline lookup yields CDR1 DFQATT and CDR2 SNEGSKA (reference sequence). CDR3 size: 13 residues. The CDR3 DNA reads as TGCAGTGCTGGGGACGGAGGGCACACTGAAGCTTTCTTT. Its protein is CSAGDGGHTEAFF.

At least ten counts were recorded for this clonotype. The rearrangement joins TRBV6-1 to TRBJ2-7; D might be TRBD1 (5 bases). The CDR3 extends over 13 amino acids. Trimming left V 4 bases short and J 3 bases short, with 10 bases between. From germline, CDR1 is MNHNS and CDR2 SASEGT. The DNA of the CDR3 is TGTGCCAGCAGTGCCGACGGACACTACGAGCAGTACTTC. Translating it yields CASSADGHYEQYF.

The V and J genes are TRBV24-1 and TRBJ1-5; TRBD1 is a possible D gene (6 bases). Trimming removed 4 bases from V and 5 bases from J, with 14 bases in between. CDR1 and CDR2 (germline): KGHDR, SFDVKD. This CDR3 contains 15 residues. The CDR3 DNA reads as TGTGCCACCAGTGACGGCAGGGGCCCCTATCAGCCCCAGCATTTT. Amino acid sequence: CATSDGRGPYQPQHF.

J is TRBJ1-1 and V is TRBV29-1; D unresolved. Germline CDR1 SQVTM, CDR2 ANQGSEA. Trimming shortened V by 5 bases and J by 0 bases, and 10 bases separated the two germline ends. This CDR3 has 13 amino acids. CDR3 coding DNA: TGCAGCGTTTCCTTTGGTCTGAACACTGAAGCTTTCTTT. Its translation is CSVSFGLNTEAFF. Combining the CDR3 with reference TRBV29-1 and TRBJ1-1 gives the whole variable domain SAVISQKPSRDICQRGTSLTIQCQVDSQVTMMFWYRQQPGQSLTLIATANQGSEATYESGFVIDKFPISRPNLTFSTLTVSNMSPEDSSIYLCSVSFGLNTEAFFGQGTRLTVV.

V gene TRBV6-1 combines with J gene TRBJ2-2, with a weak D call TRBD1 (5 bases). Trimming cost V 2 bases and J 3 bases, with 10 bases left between them. Germline values: CDR1 MNHNS, CDR2 SASEGT. The CDR3 is made up of 15 amino acids. CDR3 loop: CASSEFGADTGELFF. The CDR3, as DNA: TGTGCCAGCAGTGAATTTGGGGCAGACACCGGGGAGCTGTTTTTT.

V and J are TRBV5-1 and TRBJ2-1; TRBD1 matches 12 bases. Germline trimming cut 0 bases from V and 8 bases from J; bases unmatched to any gene: 6. Looked up from germline, CDR1 is SGHRS and CDR2 is YFSETQ. This CDR3 has 16 amino acids. CDR3 nucleotide sequence: TGCGCCAGCAGCTTGGTCGGGACAGGGGGCTTGGATGAGCAGTTCTTC. Its protein product is CASSLVGTGGLDEQFF.

With respect to this clonotype: A single base separates this from a much larger clone, so it may be a read error. This chain links TRBV7-9 with TRBJ2-7; tentatively, D is TRBD2 (5 bases). The J call is uncertain, as TRBJ2-1 better fits the DNA end. The CDR3 runs 14 residues. From germline, CDR1 is SEHNR and CDR2 FQNEAQ (reference sequence). The CDR3 coding sequence is TGTGCCAGCAGCTCGGAGAGGGCGTCCTACGAGCAGTTCTTC. This encodes CASSSERASYEQFF.

This clonotype has just a few counts. J is TRBJ2-1 and V is TRBV7-9; 7 bases line up with TRBD2. V shed 4 bases and J 2 bases; nucleotides not matched to a gene: 8. Germline V CDR1 and CDR2: SEHNR, FQNEAQ (reference sequence). The CDR3 covers 16 residues. The CDR3 is CASSSFGEGTYNEQFF. The CDR3 DNA follows: TGTGCCAGCAGCTCCTTTGGGGAGGGGACCTACAATGAGCAGTTCTTC.

This clonotype is a singleton in its sample. A read error may explain this, as a much larger clone is one base away. This chain links TRBV2 with TRBJ2-2; tentative D call: TRBD1 (6 bases). CDR3 size: 13 residues. Germline V gene lookup returns CDR1 SNHLY and CDR2 FYNNEI. With 7 bases removed from V and 6 bases from J, the gap between germline ends came to 12 bases. The CDR3 coding sequence is TGTGCCAGCAATCAGGGGCACGCCGGGGAGCTGTTTTTT. This gives the protein CASNQGHAGELFF.

This clonotype turned up a few times. The chain employs TRBV24-1 and TRBJ2-1; D remains unclear. Germline V lookup: CDR1 KGHDR, CDR2 SFDVKD. V was shortened by 1 base and J by 8 bases, with 11 bases between the two germline ends. This CDR3 is 14 amino acids long. The CDR3 DNA is TGTGCCACCAGTGATTTCCTCGACATGGATGAGCAGTTCTTC. Protein sequence: CATSDFLDMDEQFF.

This clonotype was counted only a few times. V and J are TRBV11-2 and TRBJ2-1, with 7 positions matching TRBD2. V lost 4 bases to trimming and J lost 8 bases; unmatched junction nucleotides: 5. CDR3 length: 13 residues. CDR1 and CDR2 (germline): SGHAT, FQNNGV. DNA of the CDR3: TGTGCCAGCAGCTCATTACGGGGGGATGAGCAGTTCTTC. Translation gives CASSSLRGDEQFF.

The genes are TRBV20-1 and TRBJ2-1; 13 nucleotides line up with TRBD2. The last part of the DNA fits TRBJ2-7 better; the J call may be wrong. Germline lookup yields CDR1 DFQATT and CDR2 SNEGSKA (reference sequence). The CDR3 covers 17 residues. In nucleotides, the CDR3 is TGCAGTGCCGCCACTAGCGGGAGGGCCTGGTCCTACAATGAGCAGTACTTC. Its protein is CSAATSGRAWSYNEQYF.

This chain joins TRBV5-1 and TRBJ1-6; TRBD1 matches at 7 bases. V lost 0 bases and J lost 1; bases outside the gene matches: 7. The germline V gene has CDR1 SGHRS and CDR2 YFSETQ. CDR3 length: 18 amino acids. The chain's CDR3 is CASSLDQGGRSYNSPLHF. The CDR3, as DNA: TGCGCCAGCAGCTTGGATCAGGGGGGTCGATCCTATAATTCACCCCTCCACTTT.